The present entry profiles one T cell receptor beta chain with its context. Its antigen is still unknown. The data derive from a study of T cells in localized non-small cell lung cancer. The method was immunoSEQ multiplex PCR; TCRdb's version includes in-frame clones alone and lacks a portion of them. Of around 140,000 clones in the sample, approximately 88% are singletons; the top ten hold around 1.7%. Study-wide results and limits: A median of about 60 of the top 100 tumor clones appeared in adjacent lung, which was paired and uninvolved. Sequencing, confined to only one tumor region, leaves heterogeneity possible. Among the tissues sampled, uninvolved adjacent lung had the highest T cell clonality, above tumor.

The material was peripheral blood, obtained before any cancer treatment. The receptor was derived from a female donor of 60 years or more with stage I lung adenocarcinoma.

For the CDR3, the DNA is TGCGCCAGCCAGACAGGGTCAGGATCACCCCTCCACTTT. It translates to CASQTGSGSPLHF. The chain links TRBV5-1 to TRBJ1-6, with 7 positions matching TRBD1. The CDR3 is 13 residues long. V shed 7 bases, J shed 10 bases, and the junction held 8 bases outside the gene matches. Per the germline V gene, CDR1 is SGHRS and CDR2 is YFSETQ.